Listed below are T cell receptor beta chains from one sample, sequenced in a study of blood T cell repertoires in COVID-19. Clones were read by immunoSEQ multiplex PCR, and TCRdb kept only the in-frame ones, dropping some. The sample gives about 280,000 clones, roughly 85% of which show up once; roughly 6.2% is in the top ten. The material sequenced was PBMCs or T cells enriched from blood (not recorded which). The receptors here all came from a woman aged 40 to 55 who had recovered from COVID-19. CDR3s include the opening cysteine and the closing phenylalanine or tryptophan. The D gene is left open where the match is weak. Clone size is given for some rows only: seen once, a few or many times, or a class if the clone is expanded.

size	length	V	D	J	CDR3	DNA
.	15	TRBV19	TRBD1	TRBJ2-5	CASSTLSDRPETQYF	TGTGCCAGTAGTACCCTCTCGGACAGGCCGGAGACCCAGTACTTC
few	19	TRBV18	TRBD1	TRBJ1-6	CASSPRRLDRSSYNSPLHF	TGTGCCAGCTCACCACGACGTTTGGACAGGAGCTCCTATAATTCACCCCTCCACTTT
.	15	TRBV2	.	TRBJ2-7	CASSEPGRGSYEQYF	TGTGCCAGCAGTGAACCGGGACGGGGGTCCTACGAGCAGTACTTC
once	13	TRBV7-8	.	TRBJ1-1	CASSLRGITEAFF	TGTGCCAGCAGCCTCAGGGGTATCACTGAAGCTTTCTTT
few	13	TRBV3-1/TRBV3-2	.	TRBJ1-2	CASSPGSSPGYTF	TGTGCCAGCAGCCCAGGATCCTCCCCTGGCTACACCTTC
once	12	TRBV10-3	.	TRBJ2-5	CAISPAGETQYF	TGTGCCATCAGCCCAGCGGGAGAGACCCAGTACTTC
.	15	TRBV29-1	TRBD2	TRBJ2-7	CSVGGGGSSSYEQYF	TGCAGCGTTGGCGGCGGGGGGTCGAGCTCCTACGAGCAGTACTTC
.	14	TRBV19	.	TRBJ1-5	CASRPTTENQPQHF	TGTGCCAGTAGGCCAACGACGGAGAATCAGCCCCAGCATTTT
.	11	TRBV29-1	.	TRBJ2-2	CSGRVTGELFF	TGCAGCGGGAGGGTTACCGGGGAGCTGTTTTTT
.	14	TRBV10-3	.	TRBJ2-5	CAISEGRGQETQYF	TGTGCCATCAGTGAAGGCAGGGGCCAAGAGACCCAGTACTTC